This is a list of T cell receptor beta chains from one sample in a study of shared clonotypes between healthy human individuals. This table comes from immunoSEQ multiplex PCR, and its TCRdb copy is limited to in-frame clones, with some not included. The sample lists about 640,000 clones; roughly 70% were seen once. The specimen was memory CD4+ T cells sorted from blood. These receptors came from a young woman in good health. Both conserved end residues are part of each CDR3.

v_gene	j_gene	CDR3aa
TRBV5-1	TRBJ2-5	CASSANQETQYF
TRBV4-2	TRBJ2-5	CASSQGRGSETQYF
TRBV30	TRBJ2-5	CAWSVLGVPVTQYF
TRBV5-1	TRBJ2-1	CASSLSSGSYNEQFF
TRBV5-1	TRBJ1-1	CASSLVQMNTEAFF
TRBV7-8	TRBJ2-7	CASSLGLADPSYEQYF
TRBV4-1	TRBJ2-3	CASSQPGLAGGGTDTQYF
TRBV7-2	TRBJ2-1	CASSLVVGREQFF
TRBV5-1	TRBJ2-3	CASSPAGTGDRTQYF
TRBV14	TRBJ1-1	CASSQVPRTEAFF
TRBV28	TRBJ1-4	CASGTGPEKLFF
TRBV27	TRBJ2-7	CASSFGGLAGPEQYF
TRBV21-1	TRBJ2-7	CASSKIDRRNYEQYF
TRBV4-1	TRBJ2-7	CASSQDGRVQYF
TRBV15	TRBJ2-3	CATSRTISQFTDTQYF
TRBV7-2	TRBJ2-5	CASSLAAGGGAQYF
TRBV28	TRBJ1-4	CASSQSRDEKLFF
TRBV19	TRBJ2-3	CASSRDRGTDTQYF
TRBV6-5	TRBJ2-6	CASSKLGAGANVLTF
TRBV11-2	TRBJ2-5	CASSFTTGEETQYF
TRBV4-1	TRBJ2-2	CASRVGLAGDRTGELFF
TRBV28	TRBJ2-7	CASSLTGAYEQYF
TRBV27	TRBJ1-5	CASSLGPYQPQHF
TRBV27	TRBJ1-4	CASSPQGARNEKLFF
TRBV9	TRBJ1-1	CASSPRDSRMNTEAFF
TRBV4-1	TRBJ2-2	CASSQVNLVATGELFF
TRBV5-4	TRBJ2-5	CASSRQSQETQYF
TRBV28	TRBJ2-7	CASREGGLYSYEQYF
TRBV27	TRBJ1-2	CASSPLDRGYGYTF
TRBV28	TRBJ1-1	CASSLSDTEAFF
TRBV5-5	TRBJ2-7	CASREGGEQYF
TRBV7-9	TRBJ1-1	CASSRDRRTEAFF
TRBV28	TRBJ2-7	CASSSLYEQYF
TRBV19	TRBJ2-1	CATEQNSYNEQFF
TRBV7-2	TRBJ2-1	CASSLAPLAGGLSIYNEQFF
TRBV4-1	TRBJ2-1	CASSQSLLLAGGHATEQFF
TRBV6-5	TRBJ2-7	CASSTPVRSEQYF
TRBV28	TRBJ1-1	CASINRQTDRGGPEAFF
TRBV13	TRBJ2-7	CASSDPDRGTYEQYF
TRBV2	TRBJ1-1	CASSEARVEWTEAFF
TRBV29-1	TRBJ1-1	CSVGKQVRNTEAFF
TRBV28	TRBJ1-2	CASSSPGHLNYGYTF